Each of the 20 T cell receptor beta chains below was sequenced from the same sample in a study of blood T cell repertoires in COVID-19. Assay used: immunoSEQ multiplex PCR; TCRdb lists only in-frame clones, some missing. This sample has approximately 300,000 clones, with 80% to 90% found just once. Material for sequencing was peripheral blood. All receptors come from a man in his thirties or forties with acute or convalescent COVID-19.

This clone was detected only a few times. The same CDR3 also results from other DNA sequences found in this sample. The rearrangement joins TRBV6-1 to TRBJ1-1; D might be TRBD1 (6 bases). V lost 3 bases and J lost 1, with 6 bases in between. The germline CDR1 and CDR2 sequences are MNHNS and SASEGT. The CDR3 runs to 13 residues. The chain's CDR3 is CASSETGNTEAFF. Here the CDR3 DNA reads TGTGCCAGCAGTGAGACAGGGAACACTGAAGCTTTCTTT.

V gene TRBV5-1 combines with J gene TRBJ2-1, with TRBD1 matching 8 bases. The CDR3 runs to 17 residues. Trimming took 10 bases from V and 7 from J; bases not matched to a gene: 22. Germline CDR1 is SGHRS and CDR2 is YFSETQ. The CDR3 coding sequence is TGCGCCTCCCACCACCTTGGGGCAGGGGGCTTGTTGAATGAGCAGTTCTTC. Protein sequence: CASHHLGAGGLLNEQFF.

This clone appeared a few times. The V gene is TRBV7-9, the J gene TRBJ1-5; no reliable D call. The CDR3 sequence is 12 residues long. V was shortened by 3 bases and J by 4 bases, with 4 bases between the two germline ends. The germline CDR1 and CDR2 sequences are SEHNR and FQNEAQ (reference sequence). CDR3 nucleotides: TGTGCCAGCAGCTTTATAAATCAGCCCCAGCATTTT. Amino acids: CASSFINQPQHF.

The count of this clone is one. V is TRBV19 and J is TRBJ2-3, with 7 bases that match TRBD2. Germline lookup yields CDR1 LNHDA and CDR2 SQIVND (reference sequence). V was clipped by 2 bases and J by 6 bases; unmatched bases: 5. The CDR3 contains 14 residues. The CDR3 coding sequence is TGTGCCAGTAGTATATTAACTAGCGCTGATACGCAGTATTTT. Translating it yields CASSILTSADTQYF.

The V gene is TRBV18, the J gene TRBJ1-1; D ambiguous. The length of the CDR3 is 13 residues. V dropped 4 bases and J dropped 1 base, with 7 bases sitting between them. CDR1 and CDR2 (germline): KGHSH, LQKENI. The CDR3 is CASSRDWNTEAFF. The DNA for the CDR3 is TGTGCCAGCTCACGTGACTGGAACACTGAAGCTTTCTTT.

This chain links TRBV4-1 with TRBJ1-2; weak D call: TRBD1 (5 bases). The CDR3 runs 15 residues. Germline V lookup: CDR1 MGHRA, CDR2 YSYEKL. V dropped 1 base and J dropped 6 bases, with 15 bases sitting between them. The CDR3 loop is CASSQGGGIYNGYTF. DNA for the CDR3: TGCGCCAGCAGCCAAGGGGGCGGAATCTACAATGGCTACACCTTC.

The chain carries TRBV28 and TRBJ1-5; unclear D gene. Deletions cut 3 bases from V and 2 bases from J, with 14 bases between. Germline CDR1 MDHEN, CDR2 SYDVKM. This CDR3 spans 16 amino acids. The chain's CDR3 is CASSFGRKGGNQPQHF. CDR3 bases: TGTGCCAGCAGTTTTGGTCGGAAGGGAGGCAATCAGCCCCAGCATTTT.

The chain combines TRBV28 with TRBJ2-7, with TRBD2 identical over 8 bases. The CDR3 has 14 residues. Germline CDR1 is MDHEN and CDR2 is SYDVKM. V lost 9 bases to trimming and J lost 4 bases; unmatched junction nucleotides: 11. The CDR3 is CARDSGGVSYEQYF. The CDR3 DNA reads TGTGCCAGGGATTCCGGGGGGGTTTCTTACGAGCAGTACTTC.

This chain uses TRBV7-6 with TRBJ1-2, with a tentative D call TRBD1 (6 bases). The CDR3 is made up of 13 amino acids. Trimming left V 1 base short and J 4 bases short, with 7 bases between. CDR1 SGHVS and CDR2 FNYEAQ come from the germline V gene. The CDR3 DNA follows: TGTGCCAGCAGCTTAGAGACAGGCTATGGCTACACCTTC. Amino acids: CASSLETGYGYTF.

The chain employs TRBV5-1 and TRBJ1-2, with 10 bases aligning to TRBD1. From germline, CDR1 is SGHRS and CDR2 YFSETQ. This CDR3 has 13 residues. The V and J ends lost 4 bases and 8 bases, in that order; junction bases with no gene match: 5. In DNA form, the CDR3 reads TGCGCCAGCAGCCCGGGGACAGGGGCCGGCTACACCTTC. It codes for CASSPGTGAGYTF.

The V and J genes are TRBV28 and TRBJ2-7; 8 bases map to TRBD2. V trimming: 3 bases; J trimming: 3 bases; junction bases outside the gene matches: 7. Looked up from germline, CDR1 is MDHEN and CDR2 is SYDVKM. The CDR3 has 15 amino acids. The CDR3 nucleotides are TGTGCCAGCAGTTTTGGCGGGGGGCTTAACTACGAGCAGTACTTC. This gives the protein CASSFGGGLNYEQYF.

The chain uses TRBV6-4 and TRBJ1-5, with 8 bases that match TRBD1. V shed 4 bases and J 5 bases; nucleotides not matched to a gene: 4. The CDR3 covers 14 residues. The V gene's germline CDR1 is MRHNA and CDR2 SNTAGT. The CDR3 sequence is CASSGTGFDQPQHF. CDR3 DNA sequence: TGTGCCAGCAGTGGGACAGGGTTTGATCAGCCCCAGCATTTT.

V gene TRBV4-1 combines with J gene TRBJ2-2, with 16 bases identical to TRBD2. V dropped 5 bases and J dropped 3; count of bases not matched to a gene: 6. The CDR3 runs to 18 residues. CDR1 and CDR2 from the germline V gene are MGHRA and YSYEKL. The CDR3 DNA follows: TGCGCCAGCAGCAGGGGACTAGCGGGAGGGAGGGACACCGGGGAGCTGTTTTTT. It codes for CASSRGLAGGRDTGELFF.

The rearrangement links TRBV9 to TRBJ1-1, with D uncertain. Trimming took 4 bases from V and 4 from J, leaving 11 bases between them. The CDR3 spans 13 residues. Germline CDR1 SGDLS, CDR2 YYNGEE. The CDR3 DNA reads as TGTGCCAGCAGCAGTGAGACTTTCACTGAAGCTTTCTTT. Protein sequence: CASSSETFTEAFF.

The chain combines TRBV28 with TRBJ1-3, with unresolved D. Germline V lookup: CDR1 MDHEN, CDR2 SYDVKM. V lost 1 base and J lost 5, with 12 bases in between. The CDR3 consists of 15 residues. In DNA, the CDR3 is TGTGCCAGCAGTTTATTGCGGGGTAGGAGAAACACCATATATTTT. Translated, it gives CASSLLRGRRNTIYF.

The chain combines TRBV19 with TRBJ1-5; maybe TRBD1 (6 bases). With 3 bases removed from V and 4 bases from J, the gap between germline ends came to 10 bases. This CDR3 has 14 amino acids. The germline gives CDR1 LNHDA, CDR2 SQIVND (reference sequence). The CDR3 loop reads CASSIRGTNQPQHF. As DNA, the CDR3 is TGTGCCAGTAGTATCCGAGGGACAAATCAGCCCCAGCATTTT.

This chain connects TRBV28 to TRBJ1-4; 8 bases are a match to TRBD1. The CDR3 has 17 residues. Germline loops: CDR1 MDHEN, CDR2 SYDVKM. V lost 2 bases and J lost 7; bases outside the gene matches: 12. This CDR3 reads CASSLEGRGPRGEKLFF. As DNA, the CDR3 is TGTGCCAGCAGTTTAGAGGGCAGGGGGCCCCGGGGTGAAAAACTGTTTTTT.

The chain combines TRBV30 with TRBJ1-6; possible D gene TRBD1, 6 bases. The germline V gene encodes CDR1 GTSNPN and CDR2 SVGIG (reference sequence). Trimming removed 6 bases at V and 7 bases at J, with 13 bases between. The CDR3 length is 13 residues. In nucleotides, the CDR3 is TGTGCCTGTACCGGGACACGCAATTCACCCCTCCACTTT. It translates to CACTGTRNSPLHF.

The chain couples TRBV3-1 (or the pseudogene TRBV3-2) to TRBJ2-3; TRBD2 aligns across 9 bases. Germline V lookup: CDR1 LGHDT, CDR2 YNNKEL (reference sequence). The V segment lost 4 bases and the J segment 2 bases; nucleotides outside the gene matches: 7. The CDR3 runs to 16 residues. This chain's CDR3 is CASSPRGGLFTDTQYF. The CDR3 DNA reads as TGTGCCAGCAGCCCGCGGGGGGGCCTGTTCACAGATACGCAGTATTTT.

The chain uses TRBV27 and TRBJ1-1; a possible D gene is TRBD1 (5 bases). The CDR3 has 14 amino acids. Germline V gives CDR1 MNHEY, CDR2 SMNVEV (reference sequence). V lost 5 bases, J lost 4 bases, and 14 bases lay in between. The CDR3 nucleotides read TGTGCCAGCAGTCCCCTCAGCAGGGCCACTGAAGCTTTCTTT. Amino acids: CASSPLSRATEAFF.